One and the same sample provided the 28 T cell receptor beta chains below, sequenced in a study of somatic mutations in cytotoxic T cells in rheumatoid arthritis. Profiling relied on immunoSEQ multiplex PCR, and the TCRdb table lists in-frame clones only, not all of them. The table shows under 20,000 clones, with 75% to 90% occurring only once. Sequencing was done on a sample of CD8+ T cells sorted from blood. Receptors were obtained from a woman in her thirties or forties with rheumatoid arthritis.

V gene TRBV18 combines with J gene TRBJ2-1, with a tentative D call TRBD2 (5 bases). The CDR3 is 16 residues long. Germline assignment: CDR1 KGHSH and CDR2 LQKENI. Trimming pared 3 bases from V and 0 bases from J, leaving 12 bases between. CDR3 loop: CASSPRGGSSYNEQFF. Written as DNA, the CDR3 is TGTGCCAGCTCACCCCGAGGAGGCAGCTCCTACAATGAGCAGTTCTTC. Based on the CDR3 plus reference TRBV18 and TRBJ2-1, the full variable domain is NAGVMQNPRHLVRRRGQEARLRCSPMKGHSHVYWYRQLPEEGLKFMVYLQKENIIDESGMPKERFSAEFPKEGPSILRIQQVVRGDSAAYFCASSPRGGSSYNEQFFGPGTRLTVL.

The rearrangement uses TRBV2 and TRBJ1-5; possible D gene TRBD1, 5 bases. The germline V gene encodes CDR1 SNHLY and CDR2 FYNNEI. Between the trimmed V and J ends, which lost 6 bases and 2 bases, there was a span of 23 bases. CDR3 length equals 18 residues. The CDR3 nucleotides read TGTGCCAGCAGCCCCGTGGGTGGGGGGTCATATGGCAATCAGCCCCAGCATTTT. Its translation is CASSPVGGGSYGNQPQHF. The variable domain in full, with the rest retrieved from reference TRBV2 and TRBJ1-5, is EPEVTQTPSHQVTQMGQEVILRCVPISNHLYFYWYRQILGQKVEFLVSFYNNEISEKSEIFDDQFSVERPDGSNFTLKIRSTKLEDSAMYFCASSPVGGGSYGNQPQHFGDGTRLSIL.

The rearrangement joins TRBV5-4 to TRBJ1-1; a weak D match, TRBD1 (6 bases). V lost 8 bases and J 2 bases, leaving 13 bases between the germline ends. The CDR3 consists of 13 residues. The V gene's germline CDR1 is SGHNT and CDR2 YYREEE (reference sequence). The CDR3 protein is CASLGTHNTEAFF. CDR3 nucleotide sequence: TGTGCCAGTCTCGGGACACATAACACTGAAGCTTTCTTT.

The gene calls are TRBV25-1 and TRBJ1-1; no firm D call. Germline CDR1 and CDR2: MGHDK and SYGVNS. The CDR3 runs to 13 residues. The V and J ends lost 6 bases and 3 bases respectively, with 11 bases between them. The CDR3 loop reads CASRNDIYTEAFF. The CDR3 region has the DNA TGTGCCAGCAGGAATGACATTTACACTGAAGCTTTCTTT.

This CDR3 reads CASSPGLVGSSYEQYF. In nucleotides, the CDR3 is TGCGCCAGCAGCCCGGGACTAGTTGGCTCATCCTACGAGCAGTACTTC. This chain uses TRBV5-1 with TRBJ2-7; 8 bases agree with TRBD2. Germline-derived CDR1 and CDR2 are SGHRS and YFSETQ. J gave up 1 base and V 4 bases, and 10 bases lay outside the gene matches. The CDR3 contains 16 residues. Using reference TRBV5-1 and TRBJ2-7 for the parts outside the CDR3, the full variable domain is KAGVTQTPRYLIKTRGQQVTLSCSPISGHRSVSWYQQTPGQGLQFLFEYFSETQRNKGNFPGRFSGRQFSNSRSEMNVSTLELGDSALYLCASSPGLVGSSYEQYFGPGTRLTVT.

Only one count was recorded for this clone. The chain links TRBV4-1 to TRBJ2-7; possible D gene TRBD2, 5 bases. The CDR3 consists of 14 residues. V lost 1 base and J 0 bases, leaving 7 bases between the germline ends. In germline, CDR1 is MGHRA, CDR2 YSYEKL. The CDR3 spells CASSQGGFSYEQYF. In DNA, the CDR3 is TGCGCCAGCAGCCAAGGAGGGTTCTCCTACGAGCAGTACTTC.

The rearrangement uses TRBV7-9 and TRBJ1-5; D perhaps matches TRBD1 (5 bases). This CDR3 has 14 residues. Trimming shortened V by 8 bases and J by 7 bases, and 18 bases separated the two germline ends. Germline V lookup: CDR1 SEHNR, CDR2 FQNEAQ (reference sequence). The CDR3 DNA sequence: TGTGCCAGCGGCGGGGGAGGGGCGGTGCAGCCCCAGCATTTT. Translated: CASGGGGAVQPQHF.

CDR3 in amino acids: CASSPGTGSYNEQFF. CDR3 DNA: TGTGCCAGTAGCCCCGGGACAGGGTCTTACAATGAGCAGTTCTTC. The chain combines TRBV19 with TRBJ2-1, with TRBD1 matching 9 bases. The CDR3 is 15 residues long. The V and J ends lost 6 bases and 4 bases, in that order; junction bases with no gene match: 7. CDR1 and CDR2 from the germline V gene are LNHDA and SQIVND (reference sequence).

The chain has TRBV19 and TRBJ2-1; 11 bases map to TRBD2. The V gene end was trimmed by 7 bases and the J gene end by 0 bases; junction bases not matched to a gene: 14. Germline CDR1 reads LNHDA; CDR2 reads SQIVND (reference sequence). The CDR3 consists of 19 residues. CDR3 nucleotides: TGTGCCAGTACTTCTACTAGCGGGAGAGGAGGGTACTCCTACAATGAGCAGTTCTTC. This encodes CASTSTSGRGGYSYNEQFF.

The chain combines TRBV7-9 with TRBJ2-3, with 7 bases aligning to TRBD1. Germline CDR1 is SEHNR and CDR2 is FQNEAQ (reference sequence). The CDR3 contains 16 residues. The V and J ends lost 3 bases and 0 bases, in that order; junction bases with no gene match: 6. CDR3 region: CASSLGTVPSTDTQYF. CDR3 sequence (DNA): TGTGCCAGCAGCTTGGGGACAGTTCCTAGCACAGATACGCAGTATTTT.

The J gene is TRBJ1-4, the V gene TRBV9; D possibly corresponds to TRBD1 (5 bases). The germline CDR1 and CDR2 sequences are SGDLS and YYNGEE. Trimming took 5 bases from V and 3 from J, leaving 14 bases between them. The length of the CDR3 is 15 residues. In DNA form, the CDR3 reads TGTGCCAGCAGGAGAGAAACAGGACCTAATGAAAAACTGTTTTTT. Protein: CASRRETGPNEKLFF.

V is TRBV9 and J is TRBJ2-5, with D perhaps TRBD2 (5 bases). The ends were cut back, 4 bases at V and 1 base at J, with 23 bases in the middle. The CDR3 runs to 18 residues. Germline V gene lookup returns CDR1 SGDLS and CDR2 YYNGEE. CDR3 loop: CASSPGSMRSITQETQYF. CDR3 sequence (DNA): TGTGCCAGCAGCCCGGGGAGCATGAGATCAATAACCCAAGAGACCCAGTACTTC.

This clone came up a few times. J is TRBJ1-1 and V is TRBV4-1; D might be TRBD1 (5 bases). V dropped 3 bases and J dropped 3 bases, with 8 bases sitting between them. This CDR3 comprises 13 residues. Germline V gene data show CDR1 as MGHRA and CDR2 as YSYEKL. CDR3 loop: CASSQSRDTEAFF. CDR3 bases: TGCGCCAGCAGCCAGTCCAGGGACACTGAAGCTTTCTTT.

This chain links TRBV14 with TRBJ2-3, with 15 bases aligning to TRBD2. Losses at the gene ends were 0 bases for V and 2 bases for J; bases not matched to a gene: 3. This CDR3 is 18 amino acids long. Germline V gives CDR1 SGHDN, CDR2 FVKESK. CDR3 residues: CASSQDGLAGGPTDTQYF. The CDR3 nucleotides read TGTGCCAGCAGCCAAGATGGACTAGCGGGGGGGCCCACAGATACGCAGTATTTT.

This chain uses TRBV13 with TRBJ2-3, with D unclear. V dropped 4 bases and J dropped 1 base, with 6 bases sitting between them. The CDR3 covers 13 residues. The germline V gene encodes CDR1 PRHDT and CDR2 FYEKMQ (reference sequence). CDR3 nucleotides: TGTGCCAGCAGCTCTTATCGCACAGATACGCAGTATTTT. As protein: CASSSYRTDTQYF.

About this clone: Compared with germline, one end of the junction differs, possibly owing to a read error. V is TRBV5-5 and J is TRBJ1-5, with 11 nucleotides matching TRBD1. This CDR3 comprises 14 residues. CDR1 and CDR2 (germline): SGHKS, YYEKEE (reference sequence). The DNA of the CDR3 is TGTGCCAGCAGTTTGGGACAGGGGGATCAGCCCCAGCATTTT. This translates into CASSLGQGDQPQHF.

The DNA of the CDR3 is TGTGCCAGCAGCGGGCCTAGCGGGGGGCTTACCAGCACAGATACGCAGTATTTT. Its protein is CASSGPSGGLTSTDTQYF. The V gene is TRBV9, the J gene TRBJ2-3; 11 bases agree with TRBD2. CDR3 length: 18 residues. Germline assignment: CDR1 SGDLS and CDR2 YYNGEE. J lost 0 bases, V lost 3 bases, and 9 bases had no gene match.

A single count supports this clone. The CDR3 sequence: CASSARLAGETDNEQFF. DNA for the CDR3: TGTGCCAGCAGTGCGAGACTAGCGGGAGAGACTGACAATGAGCAGTTCTTC. The rearrangement uses TRBV2 and TRBJ2-1; 12 bases match TRBD2. The CDR3 is made up of 17 amino acids. V gave up 4 bases and J gave up 5 bases; unmatched junction bases: 9. Germline V CDR1 and CDR2: SNHLY, FYNNEI.

Comment on this clone: This likely reflects a read error, since a far larger clone is one base away. Different DNA sequences within this sample yield the same CDR3. The chain recombines TRBV4-1 with TRBJ2-7; TRBD2 is a possible D gene (5 bases). V lost 1 base to trimming and J lost 5 bases, with 15 bases between them. Germline V gene data show CDR1 as MGHRA and CDR2 as YSYEKL. The CDR3 runs 15 residues. CDR3: CASSQGLASIDEQYF. In DNA form, the CDR3 reads TGCGCCAGCAGCCAAGGGCTAGCAAGTATCGACGAGCAGTACTTC.

This chain links TRBV27 with TRBJ2-1; D possibly corresponds to TRBD2 (5 bases). There are 16 residues in the CDR3. Trimming shortened V by 0 bases and J by 9 bases, and 18 bases separated the two germline ends. The germline CDR1 and CDR2 sequences are MNHEY and SMNVEV (reference sequence). CDR3 DNA sequence: TGTGCCAGCAGTTTATCGGCGGGTGAGACATTAGCTGAGCAGTTCTTC. Its translation: CASSLSAGETLAEQFF.

The table lists this clone with a few counts. CDR3 nucleotide sequence: TGCAGCGGATGGACAGGGGGGGGAACCGGGGAGCTGTTTTTT. It codes for CSGWTGGGTGELFF. The rearrangement uses TRBV29-1 and TRBJ2-2, with 10 bases lining up with TRBD1. The trim removed 7 bases at V and 5 bases at J, leaving 7 bases unmatched. Germline CDR1 reads SQVTM; CDR2 reads ANQGSEA. This CDR3 has 14 residues.

Comments on this clone: Distinct nucleotide sequences in the sample also encode this CDR3. This rearrangement joins TRBV9 to TRBJ1-4; D possibly corresponds to TRBD1 (5 bases). CDR3 length: 15 residues. From germline, CDR1 is SGDLS and CDR2 YYNGEE. Trimming left V 2 bases short and J 0 bases short, with 8 bases between. CDR3 DNA: TGTGCCAGCAGCGTCGGGGGGTCAACTAATGAAAAACTGTTTTTT. Residues: CASSVGGSTNEKLFF.

The chain is built from TRBV5-1 and TRBJ2-3; 7 bases match TRBD1. The CDR3 length is 17 residues. Germline V lookup: CDR1 SGHRS, CDR2 YFSETQ. With V trimmed by 1 base and J by 0 bases, 8 bases remained unmatched. The CDR3 DNA sequence: TGCGCCAGCAGCTTGAGGTTACCACAGGGGAGCACAGATACGCAGTATTTT. Amino acids: CASSLRLPQGSTDTQYF.

This clone was found a few times. This chain joins TRBV19 and TRBJ2-7, with a possible D match to TRBD2 (6 bases). Germline CDR1 is LNHDA and CDR2 is SQIVND (reference sequence). V dropped 5 bases and J dropped 4 bases, with 15 bases sitting between them. This CDR3 has 14 residues. The CDR3 here is CASSAGLWGYEQYF. The DNA of the CDR3 is TGTGCCAGTAGTGCGGGACTTTGGGGATACGAGCAGTACTTC.

The chain links TRBV6-6 to TRBJ1-2, with D unresolved. Germline V gives CDR1 MNHNY, CDR2 SVGAGI (reference sequence). The length of the CDR3 is 14 residues. The germline V and J ends were trimmed by 2 bases and 0 bases, with 7 bases remaining between them. CDR3 DNA sequence: TGTGCCAGCAGTTACCTCTCGGCTAACTATGGCTACACCTTC. Its translation is CASSYLSANYGYTF.

The gene calls are TRBV9 and TRBJ2-6, with D unresolved. Trimming shortened V by 5 bases and J by 0 bases, and 6 bases separated the two germline ends. The CDR3 length is 14 residues. The germline gives CDR1 SGDLS, CDR2 YYNGEE. CDR3 coding DNA: TGTGCCAGCAGTGCGAACTCTGGGGCCAACGTCCTGACTTTC. The encoded protein is CASSANSGANVLTF.

A few counts support this clone. The chain is built from TRBV6-1 and TRBJ2-7; a possible D gene is TRBD1 (5 bases). There are 13 residues in the CDR3. Germline loops: CDR1 MNHNS, CDR2 SASEGT. V was shortened by 8 bases and J by 2 bases, with 13 bases between the two germline ends. CDR3 DNA sequence: TGTGCCAGCTGGCAGACAGTCACCTACGAGCAGTACTTC. As protein: CASWQTVTYEQYF.

The chain combines TRBV11-1 with TRBJ1-2, with a tentative D call TRBD1 (6 bases). Looked up from germline, CDR1 is SGHAT and CDR2 is FQDESV (reference sequence). The CDR3 sequence is 13 residues long. Trimming removed 5 bases at V and 4 bases at J, with 11 bases between. The CDR3 DNA follows: TGTGCCAGCAGCCCAGACAGGTCCTATGGCTACACCTTC. Amino acid sequence: CASSPDRSYGYTF.